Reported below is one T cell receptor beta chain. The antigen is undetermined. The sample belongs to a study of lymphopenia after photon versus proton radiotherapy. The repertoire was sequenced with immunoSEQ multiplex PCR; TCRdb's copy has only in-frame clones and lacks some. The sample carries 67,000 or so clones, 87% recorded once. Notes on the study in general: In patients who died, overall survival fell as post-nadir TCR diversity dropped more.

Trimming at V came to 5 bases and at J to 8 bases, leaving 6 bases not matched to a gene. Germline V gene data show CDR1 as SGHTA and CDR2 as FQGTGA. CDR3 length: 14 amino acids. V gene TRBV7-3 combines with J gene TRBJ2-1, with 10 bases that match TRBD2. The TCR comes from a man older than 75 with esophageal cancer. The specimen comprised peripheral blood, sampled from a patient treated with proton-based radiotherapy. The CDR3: CASSVLAGVDEQFF. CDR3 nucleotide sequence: TGTGCCAGCAGCGTTCTAGCGGGGGTCGATGAGCAGTTCTTC.